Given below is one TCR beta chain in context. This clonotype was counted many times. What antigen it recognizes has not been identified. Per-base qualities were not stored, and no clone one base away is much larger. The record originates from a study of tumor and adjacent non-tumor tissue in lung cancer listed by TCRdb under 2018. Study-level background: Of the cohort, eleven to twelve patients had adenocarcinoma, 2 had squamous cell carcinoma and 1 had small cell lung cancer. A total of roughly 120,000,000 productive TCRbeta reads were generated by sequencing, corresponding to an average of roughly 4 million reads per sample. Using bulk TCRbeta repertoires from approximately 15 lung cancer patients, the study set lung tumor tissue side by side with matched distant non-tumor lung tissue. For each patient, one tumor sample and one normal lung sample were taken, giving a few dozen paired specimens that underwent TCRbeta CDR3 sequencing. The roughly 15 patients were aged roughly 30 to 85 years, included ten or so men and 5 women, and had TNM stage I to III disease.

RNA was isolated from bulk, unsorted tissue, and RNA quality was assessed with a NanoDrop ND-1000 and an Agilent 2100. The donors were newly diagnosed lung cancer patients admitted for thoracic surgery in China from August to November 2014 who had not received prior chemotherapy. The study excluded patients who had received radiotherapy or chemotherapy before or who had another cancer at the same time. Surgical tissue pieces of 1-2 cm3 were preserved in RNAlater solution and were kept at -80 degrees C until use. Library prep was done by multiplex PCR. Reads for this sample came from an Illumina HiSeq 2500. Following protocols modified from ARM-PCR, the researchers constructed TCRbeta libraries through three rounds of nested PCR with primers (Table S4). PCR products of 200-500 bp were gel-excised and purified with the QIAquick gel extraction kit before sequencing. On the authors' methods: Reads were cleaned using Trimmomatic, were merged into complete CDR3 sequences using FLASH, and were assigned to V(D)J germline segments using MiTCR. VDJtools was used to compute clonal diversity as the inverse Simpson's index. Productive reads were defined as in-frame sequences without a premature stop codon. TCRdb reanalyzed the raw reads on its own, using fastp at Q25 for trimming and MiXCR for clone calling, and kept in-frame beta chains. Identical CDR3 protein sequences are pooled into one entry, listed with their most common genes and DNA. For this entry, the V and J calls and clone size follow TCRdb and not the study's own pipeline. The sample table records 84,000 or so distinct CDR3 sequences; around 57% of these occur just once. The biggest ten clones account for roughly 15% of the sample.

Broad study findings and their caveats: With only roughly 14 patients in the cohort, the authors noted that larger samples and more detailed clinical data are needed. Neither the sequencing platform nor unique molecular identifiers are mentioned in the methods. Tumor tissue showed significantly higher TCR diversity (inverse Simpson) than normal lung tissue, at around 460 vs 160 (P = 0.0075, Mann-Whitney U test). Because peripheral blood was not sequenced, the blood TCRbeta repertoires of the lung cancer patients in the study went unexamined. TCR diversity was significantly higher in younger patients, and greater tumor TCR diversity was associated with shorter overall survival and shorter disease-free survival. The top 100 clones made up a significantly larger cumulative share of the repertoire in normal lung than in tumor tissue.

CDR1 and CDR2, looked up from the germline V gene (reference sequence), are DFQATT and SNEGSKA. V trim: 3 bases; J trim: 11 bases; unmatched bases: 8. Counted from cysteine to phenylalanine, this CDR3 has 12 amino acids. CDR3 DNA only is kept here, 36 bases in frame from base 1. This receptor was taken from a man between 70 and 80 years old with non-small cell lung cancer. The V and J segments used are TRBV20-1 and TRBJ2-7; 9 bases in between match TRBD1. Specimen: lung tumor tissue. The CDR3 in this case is CSASVTGGKKYF. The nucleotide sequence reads TGCAGTGCTAGTGTGACAGGGGGAAAAAAGTACTTC.